This TCR beta chain came from a study of shared clonotypes between healthy human individuals. Overall study findings and caveats: It was the non-shared clonotypes that had lower generation probabilities than clonotypes shared by all four donors. Rarefaction gave evidence that sorted-subset sequencing remained incomplete despite large depth. Shared across a handful of donors were 4% to 6% of the naive CD4 clonotypes.

This clone is a singleton in its sample. Its target is not known. Over several immunoSEQ plates, each subset's genomic DNA was distributed in even portions. Assay used: immunoSEQ multiplex PCR; TCRdb lists only in-frame clones, some missing. Here the sample spans around 88,000 clones, roughly two thirds being singletons. The germline V gene has CDR1 MDHEN and CDR2 SYDVKM. The CDR3 is 17 amino acids. Trimming took off 1 base at V and 5 bases at J, with 19 bases between the two ends. The chain links TRBV28 to TRBJ2-3; tentative D call: TRBD2 (5 bases). The source of this sequence is a young man in good health. The specimen sequenced was memory CD8+ T cells sorted from blood. Indicated subset: CD45RO+ cells pooled with CCR7-negative TemRA cells. DNA for the CDR3: TGTGCCAGCAGTTTATTAGACTCTGGGCTAGCCCAAGATACGCAGTATTTT. Protein product: CASSLLDSGLAQDTQYF.